What follows describes a single T cell receptor (beta chain). Its specificity is unknown. The entry originates in a study of shared clonotypes between healthy human individuals. Study results and limitations: In the sorted subsets, rarefaction showed sequencing was incomplete despite large depth.

The CDR3 spans 14 residues. The germline V gene encodes CDR1 SNHLY and CDR2 FYNNEI. V was clipped by 4 bases and J by 7 bases; unmatched bases: 7. Some clones are missing from TCRdb's copy, which holds only in-frame ones; the method was immunoSEQ multiplex PCR. Here the sample spans about 700,000 clones, less than 85% being singletons. This TCR derives from a woman in her thirties in good health. J is TRBJ2-1 and V is TRBV2; 7 bases are a match to TRBD1. Specimen: memory CD4+ T cells sorted from blood. Documented subset: CD45RA-negative fraction. Written as DNA, the CDR3 is TGTGCCAGCAGTGTTCGGGACAGCCTAAATGAGCAGTTCTTC. Its translation is CASSVRDSLNEQFF.